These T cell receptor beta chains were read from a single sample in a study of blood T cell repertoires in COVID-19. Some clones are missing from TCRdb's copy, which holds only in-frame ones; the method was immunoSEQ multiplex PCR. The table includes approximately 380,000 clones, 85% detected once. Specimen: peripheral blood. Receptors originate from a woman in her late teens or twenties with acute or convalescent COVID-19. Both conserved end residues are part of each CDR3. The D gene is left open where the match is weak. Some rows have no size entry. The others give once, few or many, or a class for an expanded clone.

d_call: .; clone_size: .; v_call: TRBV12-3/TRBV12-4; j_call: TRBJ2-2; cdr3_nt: TGTGCCAGCAGTTTATTCTCGTCCGGGGAGCTGTTTTTT; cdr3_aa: CASSLFSSGELFF
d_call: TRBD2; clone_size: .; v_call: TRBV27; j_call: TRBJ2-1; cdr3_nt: TGTGCCAGCAGCAATCCGGGACTAGTCGATGAGCAGTTCTTC; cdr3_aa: CASSNPGLVDEQFF
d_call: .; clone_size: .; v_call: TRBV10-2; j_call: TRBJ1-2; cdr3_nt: TGCGCCAGCAGTGAGGCTACAGGAAACTATGGCTACACCTTC; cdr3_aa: CASSEATGNYGYTF
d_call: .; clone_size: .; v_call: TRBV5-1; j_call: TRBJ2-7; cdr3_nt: TGCGCCAGCAGCTTGGCATCTGCAGCCTACGAGCAGTACTTC; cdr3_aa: CASSLASAAYEQYF
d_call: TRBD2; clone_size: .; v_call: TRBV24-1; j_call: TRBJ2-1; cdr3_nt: TGTGCCACCAGTGCCGTCGGACTAGCGGGAGAGGAGCAGTTCTTC; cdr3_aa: CATSAVGLAGEEQFF
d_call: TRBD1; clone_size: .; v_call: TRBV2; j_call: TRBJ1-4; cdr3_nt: TGTGCCAGCAGGACAAGACAGGGGGCCACGCAGGCTAATGAAAAACTGTTTTTT; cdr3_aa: CASRTRQGATQANEKLFF
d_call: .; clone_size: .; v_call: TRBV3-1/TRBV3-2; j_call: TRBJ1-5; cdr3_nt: TGTGCCAGCAGCCAACCAGATCAGCCCCAGCATTTT; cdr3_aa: CASSQPDQPQHF
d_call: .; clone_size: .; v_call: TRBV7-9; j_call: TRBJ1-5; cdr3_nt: TGTGCCAGCAGCTTAGCGGGGGCAAGCAATCAGCCCCAGCATTTT; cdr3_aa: CASSLAGASNQPQHF
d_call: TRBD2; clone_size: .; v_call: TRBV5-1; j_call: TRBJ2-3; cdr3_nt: TGCGCCAGCCCGACTAGCGGCACAGATACGCAGTATTTT; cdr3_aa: CASPTSGTDTQYF
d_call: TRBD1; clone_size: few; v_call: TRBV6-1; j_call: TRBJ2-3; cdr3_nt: TGTGCCAGCAGTGAGTCAGGGGGCTCGGGAGATACGCAGTATTTT; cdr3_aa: CASSESGGSGDTQYF
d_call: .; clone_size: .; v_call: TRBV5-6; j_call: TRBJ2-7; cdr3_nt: TGTGCCAGCAGCCCTCGCAGGACCTACGAGCAGTACTTC; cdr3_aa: CASSPRRTYEQYF
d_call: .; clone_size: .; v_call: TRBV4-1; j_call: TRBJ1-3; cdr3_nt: TGCGCCAGCAGCCAAGATCTCGAGGTGGCTGCCTCTGGAAACACCATATATTTT; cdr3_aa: CASSQDLEVAASGNTIYF
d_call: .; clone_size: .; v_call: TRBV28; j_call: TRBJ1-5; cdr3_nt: TGTGCCAGCAGCTTTCCTCGACAGTCTTCTACTACTGGTCAGCCCCAGCATTTT; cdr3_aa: CASSFPRQSSTTGQPQHF
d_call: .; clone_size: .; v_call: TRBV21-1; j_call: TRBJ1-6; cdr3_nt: TGTGCCAGCAGCAAAGGAGACAGATCAGGGTCACCCCTCCACTTT; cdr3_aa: CASSKGDRSGSPLHF
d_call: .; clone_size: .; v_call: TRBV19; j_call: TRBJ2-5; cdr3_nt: TGTGCCAGTAGCTCTTATGGCGCAGTCCGGGCGGGGACCCAGTACTTC; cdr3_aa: CASSSYGAVRAGTQYF
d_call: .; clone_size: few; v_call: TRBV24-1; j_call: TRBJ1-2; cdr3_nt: TGTGCCACCAGTGAATACGAGTACTATGGCTACACCTTC; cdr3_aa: CATSEYEYYGYTF
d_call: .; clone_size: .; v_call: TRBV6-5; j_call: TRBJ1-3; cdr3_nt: TGTGCCAGCAGTTACTCAGGGGGAACTGGAAACACCATATATTTT; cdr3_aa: CASSYSGGTGNTIYF
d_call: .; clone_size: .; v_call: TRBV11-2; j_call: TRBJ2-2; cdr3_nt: TGTGCCAGCAGCTTCACCGGGGACACCGGGGAGCTGTTTTTT; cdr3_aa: CASSFTGDTGELFF
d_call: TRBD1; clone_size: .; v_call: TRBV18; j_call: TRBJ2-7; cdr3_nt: TGTGCCAGCTCAGGGACAGGGGGCTACGAGCAGTACTTC; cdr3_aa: CASSGTGGYEQYF
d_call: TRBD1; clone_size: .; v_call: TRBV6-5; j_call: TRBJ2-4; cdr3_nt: TGTGCCAGCAGGAAGGACAGGGTTTATGAAAACATTCAGTACTTC; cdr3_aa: CASRKDRVYENIQYF
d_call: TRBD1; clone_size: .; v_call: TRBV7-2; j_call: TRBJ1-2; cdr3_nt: TGTGCCAGCAGCTTAGGAGGGGGCACAGGCTACACCTTC; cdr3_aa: CASSLGGGTGYTF
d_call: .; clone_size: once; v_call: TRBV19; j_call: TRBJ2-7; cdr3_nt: TGTGCCAGTAGTATCGGAGGGGTTCCCGAGCAGTACTTC; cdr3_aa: CASSIGGVPEQYF
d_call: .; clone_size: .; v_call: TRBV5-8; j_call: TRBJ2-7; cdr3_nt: TGTGCCAGCAGCTTGGAGGTAGGGGTTTCCGAGCAGTACTTC; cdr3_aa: CASSLEVGVSEQYF
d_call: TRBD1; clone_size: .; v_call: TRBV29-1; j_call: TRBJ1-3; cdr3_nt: TGCAGCGTTGGGACAGGGACTGGAAACACCATATATTTT; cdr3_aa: CSVGTGTGNTIYF
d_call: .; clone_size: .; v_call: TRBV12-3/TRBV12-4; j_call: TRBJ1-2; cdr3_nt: TGTGCCAGCAGGACAACAGGGAACGGCTACACCTTC; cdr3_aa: CASRTTGNGYTF
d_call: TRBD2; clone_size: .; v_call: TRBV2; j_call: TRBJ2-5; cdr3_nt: TGTGCCAGCAGTGAGGGTAGCGGGAGACGGGAGACCCAGTACTTC; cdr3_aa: CASSEGSGRRETQYF
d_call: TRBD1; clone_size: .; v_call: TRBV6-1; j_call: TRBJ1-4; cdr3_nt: TGTGCCAGCAGTGAACCGGGGGAGAGGGGGCAAGAAAAACTGTTTTTT; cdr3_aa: CASSEPGERGQEKLFF
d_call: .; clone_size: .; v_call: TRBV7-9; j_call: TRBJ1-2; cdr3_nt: TGTGCCAGCAGCTTAAGACAGGACTATGGCTACACCTTC; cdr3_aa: CASSLRQDYGYTF
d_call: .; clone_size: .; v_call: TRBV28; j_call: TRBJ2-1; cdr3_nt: TGTGCCAGCAGTCAGGGGCAAGGCTCCTACAATGAGCAGTTCTTC; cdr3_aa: CASSQGQGSYNEQFF
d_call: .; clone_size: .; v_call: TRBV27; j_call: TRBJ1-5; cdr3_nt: TGTGCCAGCAGTTTAACAGGGACGAGCAATCAGCCCCAGCATTTT; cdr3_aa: CASSLTGTSNQPQHF
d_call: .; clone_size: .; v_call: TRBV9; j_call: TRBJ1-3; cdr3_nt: TGTGCCAGCAGTCCCGGGGGGGTACCTGGAGACACCATATATTTT; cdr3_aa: CASSPGGVPGDTIYF
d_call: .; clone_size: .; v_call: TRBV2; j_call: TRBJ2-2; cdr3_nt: TGTGCCAGCCGGGGGGGACAGAGTCGAACCGGGGAGCTGTTTTTT; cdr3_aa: CASRGGQSRTGELFF
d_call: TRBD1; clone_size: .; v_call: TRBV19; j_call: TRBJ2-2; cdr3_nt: TGTGCCAGTAGTACGACAGGGGGCGGGGAGCTGTTTTTT; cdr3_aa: CASSTTGGGELFF
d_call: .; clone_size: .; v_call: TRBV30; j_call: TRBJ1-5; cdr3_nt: TGTGCCTGGAGTGTTCTGCCAGGGTTTTATAGCAATCAGCCCCAGCATTTT; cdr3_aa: CAWSVLPGFYSNQPQHF
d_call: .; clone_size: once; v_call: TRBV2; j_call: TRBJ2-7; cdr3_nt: TGTGCCAGCAGTGAAGCTACCGGGTTCGCCTACGAGCAGTACTTC; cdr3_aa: CASSEATGFAYEQYF
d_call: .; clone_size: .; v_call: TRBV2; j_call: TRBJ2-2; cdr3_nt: TGTGCCAGCACCCGGGGACTCGCCGGGGAGCTGTTTTTT; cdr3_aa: CASTRGLAGELFF
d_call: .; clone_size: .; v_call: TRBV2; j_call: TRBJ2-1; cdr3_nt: TGTGCCAGCAGCAAGGACAAGTACAATGAGCAGTTCTTC; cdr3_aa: CASSKDKYNEQFF
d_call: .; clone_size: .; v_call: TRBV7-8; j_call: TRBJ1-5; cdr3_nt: TGTGCCAGCAGCTTAGCCGACAGTCAGCCCCAGCATTTT; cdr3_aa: CASSLADSQPQHF
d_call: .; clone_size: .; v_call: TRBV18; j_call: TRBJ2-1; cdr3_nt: TGTGCCAGCTCACCAGAGGCTGGGTGGGAGCAGTTCTTC; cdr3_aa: CASSPEAGWEQFF
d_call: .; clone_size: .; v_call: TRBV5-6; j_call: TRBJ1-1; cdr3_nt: TGTGCCAGCAGCTTAGGTCCTCAGGGCGGGATCTACACTGAAGCTTTCTTT; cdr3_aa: CASSLGPQGGIYTEAFF
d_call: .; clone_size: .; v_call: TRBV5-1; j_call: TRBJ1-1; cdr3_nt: TGCGCCAGCAGCTTGGTCTCGGGGAACACTGAAGCTTTCTTT; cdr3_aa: CASSLVSGNTEAFF
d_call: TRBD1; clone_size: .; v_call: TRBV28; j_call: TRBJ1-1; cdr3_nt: TGTGCCAGCATCCGACAGGGAAACACTGAAGCTTTCTTT; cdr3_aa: CASIRQGNTEAFF
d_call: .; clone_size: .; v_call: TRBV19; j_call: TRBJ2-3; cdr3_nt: TGTGCCAGTAGTAACGCCTATAGCACAGATACGCAGTATTTT; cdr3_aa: CASSNAYSTDTQYF
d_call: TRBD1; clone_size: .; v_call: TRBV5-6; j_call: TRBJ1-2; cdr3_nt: TGTGCCAGCAGCGGACAGGGGGGCCCCGGTGCGGGCTACACCTTC; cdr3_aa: CASSGQGGPGAGYTF
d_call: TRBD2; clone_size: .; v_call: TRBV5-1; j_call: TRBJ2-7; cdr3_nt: TGCGCCAGCAGCCCCCTCACTATCGGGGGGGGGAGCTACGAGCAGTACTTC; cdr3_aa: CASSPLTIGGGSYEQYF
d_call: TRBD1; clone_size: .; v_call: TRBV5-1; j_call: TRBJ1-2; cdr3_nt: TGCGCCAGCAGCGGCGGGACAGCAAATTATGGCTACACCTTC; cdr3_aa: CASSGGTANYGYTF
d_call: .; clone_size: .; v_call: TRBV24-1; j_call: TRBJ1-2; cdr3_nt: TGTGCGAGGGTGTATGGCTACACCTTC; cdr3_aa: CARVYGYTF
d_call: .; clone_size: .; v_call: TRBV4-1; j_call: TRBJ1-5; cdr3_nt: TGCGCCAGCAGCCAACGGGTTGATCAGCCCCAGCATTTT; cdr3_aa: CASSQRVDQPQHF